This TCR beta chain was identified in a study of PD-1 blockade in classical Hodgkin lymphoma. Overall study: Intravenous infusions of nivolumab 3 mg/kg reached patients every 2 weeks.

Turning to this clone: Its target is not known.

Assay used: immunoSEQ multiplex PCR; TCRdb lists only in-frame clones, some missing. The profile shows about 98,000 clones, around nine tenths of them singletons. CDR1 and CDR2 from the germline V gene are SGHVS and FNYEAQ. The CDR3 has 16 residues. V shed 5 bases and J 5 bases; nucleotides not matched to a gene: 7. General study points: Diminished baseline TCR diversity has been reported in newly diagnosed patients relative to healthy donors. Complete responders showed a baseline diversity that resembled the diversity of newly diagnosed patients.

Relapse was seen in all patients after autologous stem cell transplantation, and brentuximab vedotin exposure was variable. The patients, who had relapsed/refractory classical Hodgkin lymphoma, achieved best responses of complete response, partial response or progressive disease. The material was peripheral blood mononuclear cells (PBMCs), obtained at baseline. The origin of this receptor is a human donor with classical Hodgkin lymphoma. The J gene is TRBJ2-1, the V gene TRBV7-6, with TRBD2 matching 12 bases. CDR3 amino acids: CASSPRTSGADNEQFF. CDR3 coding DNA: TGTGCCAGCAGCCCCCGGACTAGCGGGGCTGACAATGAGCAGTTCTTC.